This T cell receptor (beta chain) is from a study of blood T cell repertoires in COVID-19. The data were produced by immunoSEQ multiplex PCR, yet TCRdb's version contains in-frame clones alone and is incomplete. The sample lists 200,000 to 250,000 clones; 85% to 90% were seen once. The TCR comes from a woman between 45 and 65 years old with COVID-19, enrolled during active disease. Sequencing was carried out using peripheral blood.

DNA of the CDR3: TGTGCCAGCAGCGTGTACAGGGGAAATGAGCAGTTCTTC. It yields the protein CASSVYRGNEQFF. The rearrangement joins TRBV7-9 to TRBJ2-1; 7 bases are shared with TRBD1. The CDR3 extends over 13 amino acids. J was trimmed by 7 bases and V by 5 bases; bases with no gene match: 5. Germline V lookup: CDR1 SEHNR, CDR2 FQNEAQ (reference sequence).